This T cell receptor beta chain was found in a study of blood T cells in healthy people across ages. Study information: The template switching approach captured approximately one barcoded beta molecule for every two T cells.

This CDR3 spans 16 amino acids. The germline V gene has CDR1 MNHEY and CDR2 SMNVEV (reference sequence). V lost 2 bases and J lost 5, with 18 bases in between. A second roughly 6 to 12 cycle PCR used barcoded and J-beta primers. Each CDR3 protein is one row after TCRdb ran MiXCR on the 5' RACE reads. The profile shows about a million distinct CDR3 sequences, 51% of them singletons. This sequence was found in a woman in her sixties or seventies in good health. The sequenced material came from blood. The chain joins TRBV27 to TRBJ2-5, with D perhaps matching TRBD1 or TRBD2 (5 bases each). Written as DNA, the CDR3 is TGTGCCAGCAGTTTAAGGGGACCCAGTAGCTGGGAGACCCAGTACTTC. This gives the protein CASSLRGPSSWETQYF.